This T cell receptor (beta chain) was found in a study of shared clonotypes between healthy human individuals. Study-level findings and limits: A small donor pool kept down the genetic and exposure-history diversity that was represented.

Deep level was the assay's run setting. Measured with immunoSEQ multiplex PCR; TCRdb has only the in-frame clones, and not every one. The table records fewer than 650,000 clones, roughly four fifths of them present only once. Donors, healthy HIV-negative adults, lacked recent acute infections or vaccinations. Notes on this clone: The target antigen is unknown.

Trimming left V 5 bases short and J 4 bases short, with 5 bases between. Germline V gene sequence: CDR1 MDHEN, CDR2 SYDVKM. This CDR3 is 11 amino acids long. Sequences were obtained from PBMCs. The sequence derives from a woman aged 35 to 49 in good health. Some clones in this sample may be carry-over from other donors' samples. V is TRBV28 and J is TRBJ1-2; D is unresolved. For the CDR3, the DNA is TGTGCCAGCAGTCGACTCTATGGCTACACCTTC. Translation: CASSRLYGYTF.